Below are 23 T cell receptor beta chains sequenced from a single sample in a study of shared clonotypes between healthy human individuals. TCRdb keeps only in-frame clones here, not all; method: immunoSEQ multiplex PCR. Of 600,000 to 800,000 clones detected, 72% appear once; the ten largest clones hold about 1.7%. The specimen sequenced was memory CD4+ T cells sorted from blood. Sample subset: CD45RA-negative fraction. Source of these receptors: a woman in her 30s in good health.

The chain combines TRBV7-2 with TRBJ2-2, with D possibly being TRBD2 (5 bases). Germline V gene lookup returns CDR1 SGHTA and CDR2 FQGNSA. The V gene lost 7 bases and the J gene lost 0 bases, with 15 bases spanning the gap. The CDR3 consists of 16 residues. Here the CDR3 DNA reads TGTGCCAGCACCCCCCGGACTGGAGCGAACACCGGGGAGCTGTTTTTT. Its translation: CASTPRTGANTGELFF.

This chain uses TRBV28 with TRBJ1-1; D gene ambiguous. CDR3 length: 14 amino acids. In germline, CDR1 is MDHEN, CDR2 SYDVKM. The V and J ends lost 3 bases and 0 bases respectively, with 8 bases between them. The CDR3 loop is CASSFAAMNTEAFF. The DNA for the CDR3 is TGTGCCAGCAGTTTCGCCGCTATGAACACTGAAGCTTTCTTT.

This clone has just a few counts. The CDR3 region is CASSLEGIMNTEAFF. Here the CDR3 DNA reads TGTGCCAGCAGCTTAGAGGGAATAATGAACACTGAAGCTTTCTTT. The chain recombines TRBV11-2 with TRBJ1-1; no definite D call. The ends were cut back, 0 bases at V and 0 bases at J, with 8 bases in the middle. The CDR3 is 15 residues long. The germline V gene encodes CDR1 SGHAT and CDR2 FQNNGV.

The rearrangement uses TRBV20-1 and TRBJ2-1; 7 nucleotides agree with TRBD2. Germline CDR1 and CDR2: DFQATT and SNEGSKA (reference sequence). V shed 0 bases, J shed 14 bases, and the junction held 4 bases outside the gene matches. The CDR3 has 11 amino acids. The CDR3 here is CSARDAGVEFF. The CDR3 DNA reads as TGCAGTGCTAGAGATGCGGGAGTGGAGTTCTTC.

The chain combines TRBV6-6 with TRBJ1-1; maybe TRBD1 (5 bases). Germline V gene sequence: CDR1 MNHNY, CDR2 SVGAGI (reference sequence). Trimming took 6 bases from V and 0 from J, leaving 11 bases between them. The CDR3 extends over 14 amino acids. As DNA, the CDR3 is TGTGCCAGCAGACGAGGACACGTGAACACTGAAGCTTTCTTT. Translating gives CASRRGHVNTEAFF.

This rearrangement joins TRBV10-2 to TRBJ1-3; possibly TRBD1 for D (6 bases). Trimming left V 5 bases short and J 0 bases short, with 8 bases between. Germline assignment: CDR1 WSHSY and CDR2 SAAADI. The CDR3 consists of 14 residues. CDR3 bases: TGCGCCAGCAGTCCACAGGGCTCTGGAAACACCATATATTTT. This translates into CASSPQGSGNTIYF.

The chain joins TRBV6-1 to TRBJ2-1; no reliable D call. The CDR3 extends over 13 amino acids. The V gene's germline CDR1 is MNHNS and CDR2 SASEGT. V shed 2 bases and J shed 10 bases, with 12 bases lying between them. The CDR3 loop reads CASSENWFWEQFF. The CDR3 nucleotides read TGTGCCAGCAGTGAAAATTGGTTTTGGGAGCAGTTCTTC.

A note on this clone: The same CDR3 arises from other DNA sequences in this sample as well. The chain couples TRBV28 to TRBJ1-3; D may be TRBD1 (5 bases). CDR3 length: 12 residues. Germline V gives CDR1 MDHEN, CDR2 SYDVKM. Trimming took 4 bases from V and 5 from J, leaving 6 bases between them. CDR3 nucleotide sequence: TGTGCCAGCAGTTCAGGGCGAAACACCATATATTTT. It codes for CASSSGRNTIYF.

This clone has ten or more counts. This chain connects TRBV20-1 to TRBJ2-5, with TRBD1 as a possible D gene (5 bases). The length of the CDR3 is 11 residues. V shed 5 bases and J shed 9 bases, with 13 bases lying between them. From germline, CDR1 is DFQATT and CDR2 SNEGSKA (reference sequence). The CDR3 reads CSAENLGAQYF. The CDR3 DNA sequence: TGCAGTGCTGAAAATCTAGGGGCCCAGTACTTC.

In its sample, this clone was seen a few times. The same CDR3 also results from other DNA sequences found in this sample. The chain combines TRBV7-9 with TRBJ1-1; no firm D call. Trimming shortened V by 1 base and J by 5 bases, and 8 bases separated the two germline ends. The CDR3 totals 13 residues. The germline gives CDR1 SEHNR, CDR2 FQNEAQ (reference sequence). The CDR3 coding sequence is TGTGCCAGCAGCTTAGGGTCTGGGACTGAAGCTTTCTTT. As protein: CASSLGSGTEAFF.

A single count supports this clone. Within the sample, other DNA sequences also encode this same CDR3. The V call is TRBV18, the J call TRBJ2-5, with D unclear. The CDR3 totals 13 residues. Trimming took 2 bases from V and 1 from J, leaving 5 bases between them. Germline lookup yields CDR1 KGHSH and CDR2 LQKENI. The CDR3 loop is CASSPRSQETQYF. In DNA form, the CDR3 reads TGTGCCAGCTCACCAAGGTCCCAAGAGACCCAGTACTTC.

The CDR3 nucleotides read TGTGCCAGCAGCCCTCGGGCGGGGGCCCTTTTGGGCAATCAGCCCCAGCATTTT. This encodes CASSPRAGALLGNQPQHF. This chain uses TRBV7-2 with TRBJ1-5, with D maybe TRBD1 (6 bases). Germline V CDR1 and CDR2: SGHTA, FQGNSA. CDR3 length: 18 amino acids. Trimming pared 5 bases from V and 2 bases from J, leaving 22 bases between.

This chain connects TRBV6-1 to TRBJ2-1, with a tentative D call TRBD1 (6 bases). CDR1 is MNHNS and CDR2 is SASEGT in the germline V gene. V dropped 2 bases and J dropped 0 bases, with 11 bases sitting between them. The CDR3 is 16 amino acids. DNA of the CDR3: TGTGCCAGCAGTGAACGCTTGGGGGCCTCCTACAATGAGCAGTTCTTC. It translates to CASSERLGASYNEQFF.

For the CDR3, the DNA is TGCGCCAGCAGCCGGGTGGGACAGGGCGGAAAACTGTTTTTT. Translated: CASSRVGQGGKLFF. The chain carries TRBV5-1 and TRBJ1-4; 9 nucleotides align to TRBD1. Germline V gene data show CDR1 as SGHRS and CDR2 as YFSETQ. After removal of 4 bases from V and 10 bases from J, the junction contained 8 bases not matched to a gene. CDR3 size: 14 residues. Using reference TRBV5-1 and TRBJ1-4 for the parts outside the CDR3, the full variable domain is KAGVTQTPRYLIKTRGQQVTLSCSPISGHRSVSWYQQTPGQGLQFLFEYFSETQRNKGNFPGRFSGRQFSNSRSEMNVSTLELGDSALYLCASSRVGQGGKLFFGSGTQLSVL.

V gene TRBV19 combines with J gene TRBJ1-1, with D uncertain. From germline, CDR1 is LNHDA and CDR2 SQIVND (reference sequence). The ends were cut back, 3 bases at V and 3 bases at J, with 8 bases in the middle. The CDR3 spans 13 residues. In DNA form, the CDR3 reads TGTGCCAGTAGTATTTCCGACCACACTGAAGCTTTCTTT. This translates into CASSISDHTEAFF.

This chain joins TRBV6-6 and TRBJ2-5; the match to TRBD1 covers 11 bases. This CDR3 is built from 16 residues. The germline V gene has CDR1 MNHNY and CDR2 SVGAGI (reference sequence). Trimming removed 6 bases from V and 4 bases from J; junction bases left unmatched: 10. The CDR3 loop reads CASSTGQGARLETQYF. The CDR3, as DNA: TGTGCCAGCAGCACTGGACAGGGGGCTCGTTTAGAGACCCAGTACTTC.

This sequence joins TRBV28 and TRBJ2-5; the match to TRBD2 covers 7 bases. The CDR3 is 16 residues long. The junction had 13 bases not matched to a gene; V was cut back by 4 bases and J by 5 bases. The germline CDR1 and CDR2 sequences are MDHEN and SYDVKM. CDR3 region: CASSSLPGGEGETQYF. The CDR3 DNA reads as TGTGCCAGCAGTTCCCTCCCGGGGGGAGAGGGGGAGACCCAGTACTTC. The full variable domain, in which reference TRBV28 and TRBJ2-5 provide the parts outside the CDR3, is DVKVTQSSRYLVKRTGEKVFLECVQDMDHENMFWYRQDPGLGLRLIYFSYDVKMKEKGDIPEGYSVSREKKERFSLILESASTNQTSMYLCASSSLPGGEGETQYFGPGTRLLVL.

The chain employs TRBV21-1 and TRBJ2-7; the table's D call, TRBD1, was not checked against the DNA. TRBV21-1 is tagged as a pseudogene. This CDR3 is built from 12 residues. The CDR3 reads CASSKTAYEQYF. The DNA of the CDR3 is TGTGCCAGCAGCAAGACAGCGTACGAGCAGTACTTC.

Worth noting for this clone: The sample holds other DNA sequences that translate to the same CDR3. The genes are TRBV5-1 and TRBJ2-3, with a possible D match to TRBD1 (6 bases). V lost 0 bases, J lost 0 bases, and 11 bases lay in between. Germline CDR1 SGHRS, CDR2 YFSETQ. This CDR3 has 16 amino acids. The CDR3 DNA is TGCGCCAGCAGCTTGGCCCAGGGGCCGAGCACAGATACGCAGTATTTT. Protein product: CASSLAQGPSTDTQYF.

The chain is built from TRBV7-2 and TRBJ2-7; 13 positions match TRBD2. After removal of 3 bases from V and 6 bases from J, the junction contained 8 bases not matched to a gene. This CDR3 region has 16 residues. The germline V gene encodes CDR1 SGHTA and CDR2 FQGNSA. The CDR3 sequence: CASSLVTSGRKGEQYF. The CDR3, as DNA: TGTGCCAGCAGCTTGGTGACTAGCGGGAGGAAAGGCGAGCAGTACTTC.

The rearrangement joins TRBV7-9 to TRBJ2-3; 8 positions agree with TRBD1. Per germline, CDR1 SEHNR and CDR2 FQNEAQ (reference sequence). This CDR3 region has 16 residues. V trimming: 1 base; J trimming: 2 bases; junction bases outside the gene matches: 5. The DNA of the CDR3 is TGTGCCAGCAGCTTAGACGGGACAGGATTCACAGATACGCAGTATTTT. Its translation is CASSLDGTGFTDTQYF. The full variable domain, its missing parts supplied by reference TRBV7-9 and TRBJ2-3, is DTGVSQNPRHKITKRGQNVTFRCDPISEHNRLYWYRQTLGQGPEFLTYFQNEAQLEKSRLLSDRFSAERPKGSFSTLEIQRTEQGDSAMYLCASSLDGTGFTDTQYFGPGTRLTVL.

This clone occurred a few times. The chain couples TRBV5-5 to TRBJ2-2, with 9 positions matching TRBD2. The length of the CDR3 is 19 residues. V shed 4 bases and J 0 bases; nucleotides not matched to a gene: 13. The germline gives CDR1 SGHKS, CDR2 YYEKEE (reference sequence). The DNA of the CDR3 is TGTGCCAGCAGCCATCCGGGACTAGCTGTCTTCGCGAACACCGGGGAGCTGTTTTTT. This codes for CASSHPGLAVFANTGELFF.

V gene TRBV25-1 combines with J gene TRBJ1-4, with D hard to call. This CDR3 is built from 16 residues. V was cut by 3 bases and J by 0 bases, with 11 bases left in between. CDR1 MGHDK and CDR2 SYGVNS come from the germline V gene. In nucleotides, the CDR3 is TGTGCCAGCAGTGACGAGTGGCCACCAACTAATGAAAAACTGTTTTTT. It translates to CASSDEWPPTNEKLFF.